The rows below give T cell receptor beta chains drawn from one sample of a study of T-cell memory formation after mild COVID-19. TCRdb recomputed calls from the 5' RACE reads with MiXCR, one row per CDR3 protein. The sample has 85,000 to 120,000 distinct CDR3 sequences; approximately 13% are singletons. Input material: PBMCs or a T cell subset sorted from them (not recorded which). Receptors were obtained from an adult woman who had mild COVID-19 (a few samples of this study predate the infection). Cell type and time point are not known. CDR3s include the opening cysteine and the closing phenylalanine or tryptophan. Fields, in order: clone size, CDR3 length, V gene, D gene, J gene, CDR3 DNA, CDR3 protein. D genes are given only for firm matches. Clone size is stated in some rows and not others, as once, few, many or a class when expanded.

size: NA
length: 14
V: TRBV6-5
D: NA
J: TRBJ1-4
DNA: TGTGCCAGCAGTTTGGTCCAAACTAATGAAAAACTGTTTTTT
CDR3: CASSLVQTNEKLFF

size: once
length: 13
V: TRBV6-2/TRBV6-3
D: NA
J: TRBJ2-1
DNA: TGTGCCAGCAGCCACCACCCAGACAATGAGCAGTTCTTC
CDR3: CASSHHPDNEQFF

size: few
length: 15
V: TRBV7-2
D: NA
J: TRBJ2-3
DNA: TGTGCCAGCAGCTTAGTCCAACCCAAGGCAGATACGCAGTATTTT
CDR3: CASSLVQPKADTQYF

size: once
length: 16
V: TRBV11-1
D: TRBD1
J: TRBJ2-5
DNA: TGTGCCAGCAGCTTATGGGGAATTTCAGGGGGAGAGACCCAGTACTTC
CDR3: CASSLWGISGGETQYF

size: many
length: 16
V: TRBV6-2/TRBV6-3
D: TRBD2
J: TRBJ2-5
DNA: TGTGCCAGCAGTTACTCTGGTAGCGGGGCACAAGAGACCCAGTACTTC
CDR3: CASSYSGSGAQETQYF

size: many
length: 15
V: TRBV4-1
D: NA
J: TRBJ2-1
DNA: TGCGCCAGCAGCCTCGACAGTTCCAGCTACAATGAGCAGTTCTTC
CDR3: CASSLDSSSYNEQFF

size: NA
length: 14
V: TRBV20-1
D: TRBD1
J: TRBJ2-3
DNA: TGCAGTGCTGCTGACGGGACAGTCACAGATACGCAGTATTTT
CDR3: CSAADGTVTDTQYF

size: few
length: 16
V: TRBV2
D: NA
J: TRBJ1-6
DNA: TGTGCCAGCAGCGGCAGGGCGAGCTCCTATAATTCACCCCTCCACTTT
CDR3: CASSGRASSYNSPLHF

size: NA
length: 14
V: TRBV7-8
D: TRBD1
J: TRBJ2-7
DNA: TGTGCCAGCAGCTCCAGACAGGGGGGCTACGAGCAGTACTTC
CDR3: CASSSRQGGYEQYF

size: NA
length: 14
V: TRBV5-1
D: TRBD1
J: TRBJ2-2
DNA: TGCGCCAGCAGCCACGGGACAGGGACCGGGGAGCTGTTTTTT
CDR3: CASSHGTGTGELFF

size: many
length: 14
V: TRBV4-3
D: NA
J: TRBJ2-7
DNA: TGCGCCAGCAGCTCCCGGGACCGCGCGTACGAGCAGTACTTC
CDR3: CASSSRDRAYEQYF

size: few
length: 17
V: TRBV4-1
D: TRBD1
J: TRBJ2-7
DNA: TGCGCCAGCAGCCAAGACTCCGGGACAGGCAACCTACGTCGGCAGTACTTC
CDR3: CASSQDSGTGNLRRQYF

size: few
length: 18
V: TRBV29-1
D: TRBD1
J: TRBJ2-1
DNA: TGCAGCGCCCGGGACAGGGAAGGTTTCAGGTTTACATACAATGAGCAGTTCTTC
CDR3: CSARDREGFRFTYNEQFF

size: few
length: 14
V: TRBV19
D: NA
J: TRBJ2-7
DNA: TGTGCCAGTAGTTACACTACAGGGATCTACGAGCAGTACTTC
CDR3: CASSYTTGIYEQYF

size: few
length: 12
V: TRBV30
D: NA
J: TRBJ1-2
DNA: TGTGCCTGGAGTGGAGGAGACGGGGGCTACACCTTC
CDR3: CAWSGGDGGYTF

size: NA
length: 16
V: TRBV7-9
D: NA
J: TRBJ2-2
DNA: TGTGCCAGCACCCCCGTTTGGCTGTTGAACACCGGGGAGCTGTTTTTT
CDR3: CASTPVWLLNTGELFF

size: few
length: 14
V: TRBV27
D: NA
J: TRBJ2-7
DNA: TGTGCCAGCAGTTTAAGGCTAGCGACCTACGAGCAGTACTTC
CDR3: CASSLRLATYEQYF

size: NA
length: 17
V: TRBV7-2
D: TRBD1
J: TRBJ2-1
DNA: TGTGCCAGCAGCTTAGATACCGGGACAGGGTTCTACAATGAGCAGTTCTTC
CDR3: CASSLDTGTGFYNEQFF

size: few
length: 12
V: TRBV12-3/TRBV12-4
D: NA
J: TRBJ2-1
DNA: TGTGCCAGCAGTTTATTGCGGGATGAGCAGTTCTTC
CDR3: CASSLLRDEQFF

size: few
length: 13
V: TRBV19
D: NA
J: TRBJ2-3
DNA: TGTGCCAGTCTTATCTTGGGCACAGATACGCAGTATTTT
CDR3: CASLILGTDTQYF

size: NA
length: 14
V: TRBV5-4
D: NA
J: TRBJ2-5
DNA: TGTGCCAGCAGCTTTAACACGGGTCTGGAGACCCAGTACTTC
CDR3: CASSFNTGLETQYF

size: NA
length: 13
V: TRBV2
D: TRBD1
J: TRBJ2-7
DNA: TGTGCCAGCAAGGAGGGACAGGGCTGGGAGCAGTACTTC
CDR3: CASKEGQGWEQYF

size: NA
length: 15
V: TRBV4-3
D: TRBD1
J: TRBJ1-5
DNA: TGCGCCAGCAGCGTTGACAGGGGGTACAATCAGCCCCAGCATTTT
CDR3: CASSVDRGYNQPQHF

size: NA
length: 14
V: TRBV5-6
D: NA
J: TRBJ1-5
DNA: TGTGCCAGCAGTTGGCAGGGGCGAGGGCAGCCCCAGCATTTT
CDR3: CASSWQGRGQPQHF

size: NA
length: 15
V: TRBV12-5
D: NA
J: TRBJ2-3
DNA: TGTGCTAGTGGTTTGGAACGTCTAGCGCCAGATACGCAGTATTTT
CDR3: CASGLERLAPDTQYF

size: few
length: 16
V: TRBV6-5
D: NA
J: TRBJ1-6
DNA: TGTGCCAGCAGTTACAGGGAGGCCGGTATAGGTTCACCCCTCCACTTT
CDR3: CASSYREAGIGSPLHF